Shown below are 29 T cell receptor beta chains from a single sample sequenced in a study of regulatory T cells in long-lasting Graves disease. The time point denotes: persistent/refractory GD, antithyroid drugs over 5 years with positive TRAb. Construction of the TCR library relied on RNA isolated from PBMCs. Construction of the TCR beta libraries employed iRepertoire HTBI primers in conjunction with Arm-PCR of CDR3 regions. TCRdb processed the multiplex PCR reads anew with MiXCR; each CDR3 protein has one entry. The sample includes a few hundred thousand distinct CDR3 sequences, roughly 20% of them seen just once. The specimen was peripheral blood mononuclear cells (PBMCs), collected when the disease was refractory, from a patient treated with antithyroid drugs. The receptor set was obtained from a woman aged 40 to 50 with Graves disease.

The table lists this clonotype with a few counts. The V call is TRBV29-1, the J call TRBJ2-2; perhaps TRBD1 as D (5 bases). Germline CDR1 and CDR2: SQVTM and ANQGSEA. V shed 3 bases and J shed 1 base, with 9 bases lying between them. The CDR3 spans 14 residues. This CDR3 is CSVEGRKNTGELFF. The CDR3 DNA is TGCAGCGTTGAGGGGCGGAAGAACACCGGGGAGCTGTTTTTT.

The chain couples TRBV5-1 to TRBJ2-1, with 10 bases lining up with TRBD1. This CDR3 region has 17 residues. V dropped 1 base and J dropped 1; count of bases not matched to a gene: 5. CDR1 SGHRS and CDR2 YFSETQ come from the germline V gene. The CDR3 protein is CASSLLSGQGSYNEQFF. The CDR3 region has the DNA TGCGCCAGCAGCTTGCTTTCGGGACAGGGGTCCTACAATGAGCAGTTCTTC.

This chain joins TRBV28 and TRBJ1-2; D not certain. The V end was cut by 8 bases, the J end by 9 bases, with 13 bases between. There are 11 residues in the CDR3. The germline gives CDR1 MDHEN, CDR2 SYDVKM. The CDR3 protein is CASEGSGSYTF. The DNA of the CDR3 is TGTGCCAGCGAAGGATCAGGTAGCTACACCTTC.

This clonotype was recorded at least ten times. The rearrangement uses TRBV15 and TRBJ2-7; D may be TRBD1 (6 bases). The V end was cut by 5 bases, the J end by 6 bases, with 17 bases between. The CDR3 has 14 amino acids. Germline lookup yields CDR1 LNHNV and CDR2 YYDKDF (reference sequence). DNA for the CDR3: TGTGCCACCAGCTCAACGACAGGCGCAAGCGAGCAGTACTTC. Translated, it gives CATSSTTGASEQYF.

This clonotype was seen more than once but under ten times. The rearrangement joins TRBV7-9 to TRBJ2-5; D unresolved. Trimming shortened V by 5 bases and J by 4 bases, and 17 bases separated the two germline ends. Germline CDR1 and CDR2: SEHNR and FQNEAQ (reference sequence). The CDR3 is 15 residues long. CDR3: CASSPRSVSRETQYF. The CDR3 bases are TGTGCCAGCAGCCCGAGAAGCGTCAGTCGAGAGACCCAGTACTTC.

The chain is built from TRBV28 and TRBJ2-7; perhaps D is TRBD1 or TRBD2 (5 bases each). In germline, CDR1 is MDHEN, CDR2 SYDVKM. V lost 10 bases and J lost 2, with 12 bases in between. The CDR3 is 12 amino acids. CDR3 sequence (DNA): TGTGCCACCCGGGGCAGGGCCTACGAGCAGTACTTC. The encoded protein is CATRGRAYEQYF.

In the case of this clonotype: This likely came from a read error, as a far larger clone is one base away. The rearrangement links TRBV6-1 to TRBJ2-7; D is possibly TRBD2 (5 bases). V was shortened by 6 bases and J by 2 bases, with 14 bases between the two germline ends. CDR3 size: 14 residues. Per germline, CDR1 MNHNS and CDR2 SASEGT. The CDR3 sequence: CASSRRTRPYEQYF. The CDR3 nucleotides are TGTGCCAGCAGCCGCAGGACTCGGCCCTACGAGCAGTACTTC.

This clonotype was found many times. V is TRBV6-1 and J is TRBJ2-5; 7 nucleotides agree with TRBD2. Germline CDR1 MNHNS, CDR2 SASEGT. J gave up 9 bases and V 4 bases, and 11 bases lay outside the gene matches. The CDR3 runs 14 residues. In DNA, the CDR3 is TGTGCCAGCAGTGGCCTGGGGAGCGGGAAGCCCCAGTACTTC. Its protein product is CASSGLGSGKPQYF.

This clonotype came up many times. The chain carries TRBV30 and TRBJ2-5; D tentatively fits TRBD1 or TRBD2 (5 bases each). CDR3 length: 12 amino acids. V lost 4 bases, J lost 3 bases, and 9 bases lay in between. Germline V gives CDR1 GTSNPN, CDR2 SVGIG (reference sequence). CDR3 amino acids: CAWKLGEETQYF. The DNA for the CDR3 is TGTGCCTGGAAGTTGGGGGAAGAGACCCAGTACTTC.

The genes are TRBV6-7 and TRBJ2-7; possibly TRBD1 for D (6 bases). TRBV6-7 is known as an ORF, though its function is uncertain. V gave up 7 bases and J gave up 5 bases, with 18 bases separating them. The length of the CDR3 is 14 residues. The DNA of the CDR3 is TGTGCCAGCACCCTACGTGGACAGTTCGACGAGCAGTACTTC. Protein sequence: CASTLRGQFDEQYF.

The V call is TRBV6-1, the J call TRBJ2-6; D assignment may be TRBD1 or TRBD2 (6 bases each). Germline V gene sequence: CDR1 MNHNS, CDR2 SASEGT. V was shortened by 3 bases and J by 4 bases, with 10 bases between the two germline ends. This CDR3 has 15 amino acids. Here the CDR3 DNA reads TGTGCCAGCAGTGAGGGGGCGGGAGGGGCCAACGTCCTGACTTTC. Its translation: CASSEGAGGANVLTF.

This clonotype was detected many times. The genes are TRBV27 and TRBJ2-7; 12 bases align to TRBD2. The CDR3 has 18 amino acids. Germline loops: CDR1 MNHEY, CDR2 SMNVEV (reference sequence). Trimming removed 1 base from V and 7 bases from J; junction bases left unmatched: 14. The CDR3 spells CASSLFLPQLAGGWEQYF. Here the CDR3 DNA reads TGTGCCAGCAGTTTATTCCTTCCCCAACTAGCGGGAGGATGGGAGCAGTACTTC.

This clonotype occurred many times. The chain employs TRBV7-8 and TRBJ2-5; 14 bases are a match to TRBD2. CDR3 length: 17 residues. V shed 5 bases and J 3 bases; nucleotides not matched to a gene: 8. Germline CDR1 and CDR2: SGHVS and FQNEAQ. The CDR3 spells CASSLGTSGSREETQYF. The CDR3 DNA reads as TGTGCCAGCAGCCTCGGGACTAGCGGGAGTAGGGAAGAGACCCAGTACTTC.

The chain carries TRBV5-6 and TRBJ1-1; a weak D match, TRBD1 (6 bases). CDR1 and CDR2 (germline): SGHDT, YYEEEE. There are 11 residues in the CDR3. Deletions cut 0 bases from V and 11 bases from J, with 8 bases between. CDR3 residues: CASSLDRDAFF. CDR3 nucleotide sequence: TGTGCCAGCAGCTTGGACAGGGACGCTTTCTTT.

This clonotype was counted between two and nine times. The gene calls are TRBV20-1 and TRBJ2-1, with 9 nucleotides matching TRBD2. The germline V gene has CDR1 DFQATT and CDR2 SNEGSKA (reference sequence). The trim removed 0 bases at V and 2 bases at J, leaving 5 bases unmatched. This CDR3 comprises 16 residues. The CDR3 DNA sequence: TGCAGTGCTAGAGATCTCGCTAGCGGGACCTACAATGAGCAGTTCTTC. This sequence encodes CSARDLASGTYNEQFF.

Details on this clonotype: Being one base from a much bigger clone, this may be a read error. V and J are TRBV29-1 and TRBJ2-4; no clear D. The V end lost 7 bases, the J end lost 0 bases, and 10 bases lay between the germline ends. The CDR3 runs 13 residues. Germline V CDR1 and CDR2: SQVTM, ANQGSEA. CDR3 sequence reads: CSAKQLAKNIQYF. The CDR3 DNA reads as TGCAGCGCTAAACAGCTAGCCAAAAACATTCAGTACTTC.

This clonotype was counted a few times. The J gene is TRBJ2-2, the V gene TRBV25-1, with TRBD1 matching over 7 bases. With V trimmed by 4 bases and J by 3 bases, 5 bases remained unmatched. Per germline, CDR1 MGHDK and CDR2 SYGVNS. The CDR3 spans 15 residues. CDR3 nucleotides: TGTGCCAGCAGTGCCCTTGACAGGGACACCGGGGAGCTGTTTTTT. It codes for CASSALDRDTGELFF.

This clonotype was observed many times. The rearrangement links TRBV10-3 to TRBJ2-7, with a weak D call TRBD2 (7 bases). The CDR3 runs to 15 residues. CDR1 and CDR2 from the germline V gene are ENHRY and SYGVKD. V shed 10 bases and J shed 2 bases, with 21 bases lying between them. The CDR3 spells CATLQQAGATYEQYF. CDR3 nucleotides: TGTGCCACCCTCCAACAGGCGGGGGCGACCTACGAGCAGTACTTC.

The gene calls are TRBV19 and TRBJ1-5; TRBD1 aligns across 8 bases. With V trimmed by 10 bases and J by 4 bases, 6 bases remained unmatched. The CDR3 consists of 13 residues. The germline CDR1 and CDR2 sequences are LNHDA and SQIVND (reference sequence). Here the CDR3 DNA reads TGTGCCACCGACCGACAGGGGAATCAGCCCCAGCATTTT. This encodes CATDRQGNQPQHF.

There are a few counts of this clonotype. This CDR3 reads CSAGLAGGRLEQYF. The CDR3 DNA follows: TGCAGCGCGGGACTAGCGGGAGGACGGCTCGAGCAGTACTTC. The chain has TRBV20-1 and TRBJ2-7; 15 nucleotides line up with TRBD2. Germline CDR1 DFQATT, CDR2 SNEGSKA (reference sequence). The CDR3 contains 14 residues.

This clonotype was picked up many times. The chain uses TRBV28 and TRBJ2-7; tentative D call: TRBD1 (5 bases). The CDR3 spans 15 residues. V lost 3 bases, J lost 3 bases, and 15 bases lay in between. Germline V CDR1 and CDR2: MDHEN, SYDVKM. The CDR3 sequence: CASSFRGFRFYEQYF. CDR3 coding DNA: TGTGCCAGCAGTTTTAGGGGATTTCGTTTCTACGAGCAGTACTTC.

This clonotype was recorded many times. The chain uses TRBV5-5 and TRBJ1-1; D is unclear. V gave up 5 bases and J gave up 0 bases, with 11 bases separating them. CDR1 is SGHKS and CDR2 is YYEKEE in the germline V gene (reference sequence). The CDR3 has 14 residues. DNA of the CDR3: TGTGCCAGCAGTTATGACTTTCTGAACACTGAAGCTTTCTTT. The encoded protein is CASSYDFLNTEAFF.

This clonotype was found many times. V is TRBV24-1 and J is TRBJ2-2, with D unresolved. The CDR3 has 13 amino acids. Germline CDR1 and CDR2: KGHDR and SFDVKD. With 1 base removed from V and 5 bases from J, the gap between germline ends came to 4 bases. CDR3: CATSDLATGELFF. CDR3 DNA: TGTGCCACCAGTGATTTAGCAACCGGGGAGCTGTTTTTT.

This clonotype was picked up a small number of times. V and J are TRBV20-1 and TRBJ2-7, with 10 bases aligning to TRBD1. After removal of 4 bases from V and 0 bases from J, the junction contained 3 bases not matched to a gene. The CDR3 length is 14 residues. Germline V gene sequence: CDR1 DFQATT, CDR2 SNEGSKA (reference sequence). The CDR3 DNA reads as TGCAGTGCTACAGGACAGGGGGTCTCCTACGAGCAGTACTTC. Translated: CSATGQGVSYEQYF.

The chain is built from TRBV19 and TRBJ2-2, with TRBD1 identical over 7 bases. This CDR3 contains 14 residues. Germline trimming cut 10 bases from V and 4 bases from J; bases unmatched to any gene: 9. Germline V lookup: CDR1 LNHDA, CDR2 SQIVND (reference sequence). The DNA of the CDR3 is TGTGCCACTAAACCCGGGACAGCCACCGGGGAGCTGTTTTTT. This gives the protein CATKPGTATGELFF.

This clonotype was detected ten times or more. This chain links TRBV28 with TRBJ2-7, with D possibly called TRBD1 or TRBD2 (5 bases each). Trimming took 4 bases from V and 7 from J, leaving 20 bases between them. The CDR3 runs to 15 residues. Germline loops: CDR1 MDHEN, CDR2 SYDVKM. This CDR3 is CASSSPGEGLGEQYF. Written as DNA, the CDR3 is TGTGCCAGCAGTTCTCCAGGAGAGGGGTTGGGGGAGCAGTACTTC.

As concerns this clonotype: The junction shows a germline mismatch at one end, possibly a read error. CDR3 DNA: TGTGCCAGCAGTCGGACAGTCACCGGGGAGCTGTCTTTT. This translates into CASSRTVTGELSF. This rearrangement joins TRBV11-2 to TRBJ2-2; a weak D match, TRBD1 (6 bases). Looked up from germline, CDR1 is SGHAT and CDR2 is FQNNGV. The CDR3 contains 13 residues. The full variable domain, with the rest looked up from reference TRBV11-2 and TRBJ2-2, is EAGVAQSPRYKIIEKRQSVAFWCNPISGHATLYWYQQILGQGPKLLIQFQNNGVVDDSQLPKDRFSAERLKGVDSTLKIQPAKLEDSAVYLCASSRTVTGELSFGEGSRLTVL.

CDR3 in DNA: TGTGCCAGCATTCCGGGACTGTACGCCGGGGAGCTGTTTTTT. Protein product: CASIPGLYAGELFF. The genes are TRBV28 and TRBJ2-2; D perhaps matches TRBD2 (6 bases). Trimming removed 7 bases from V and 6 bases from J, with 15 bases in between. The CDR3 has 14 amino acids. CDR1 and CDR2 from the germline V gene are MDHEN and SYDVKM.

J is TRBJ2-3 and V is TRBV28, with TRBD2 identical over 11 bases. The ends lost 5 bases at V and 7 bases at J; junction bases unmatched: 2. The CDR3 spans 13 residues. Germline values: CDR1 MDHEN, CDR2 SYDVKM. The chain's CDR3 is CASSTSGSNTQYF. The CDR3 bases are TGTGCCAGCAGTACTAGCGGGAGTAATACGCAGTATTTT.